A single sample gave rise to the 13 T cell receptor beta chains below, sequenced in a study of blood T cell repertoires in COVID-19. TCRdb's copy holds only in-frame clones and misses some; the assay was immunoSEQ multiplex PCR. The table shows approximately 500,000 clones, with nearly 90% occurring only once. Sequenced input: peripheral blood. The receptor source for this set is a man between 18 and 35 years old with COVID-19, enrolled during active disease.

Note on this clone: Mismatch with germline at one junction end may stem from a read error. V and J are TRBV3-1 (or the pseudogene TRBV3-2) and TRBJ2-4, with 9 positions matching TRBD1. The CDR3 is made up of 12 amino acids. Germline V lookup: CDR1 LGHDT, CDR2 YNNKEL (reference sequence). CDR3 nucleotides: TGTGCCAGCAGCCAAGGACCGGGACAGGGTGTCTTC. Its protein is CASSQGPGQGVF.

This chain links TRBV25-1 with TRBJ1-5, with 7 bases fitting TRBD1. From germline, CDR1 is MGHDK and CDR2 SYGVNS. The ends lost 6 bases at V and 3 bases at J; junction bases unmatched: 11. The CDR3 runs to 16 residues. This CDR3 reads CASRAWDRRSNQPQHF. The CDR3, as DNA: TGTGCCAGCAGGGCTTGGGACAGAAGATCCAATCAGCCCCAGCATTTT.

A note on this clone: Additional DNA sequences in this sample encode the identical CDR3. This chain connects TRBV12-3 or TRBV12-4 to TRBJ1-1, with a possible D match to TRBD1 (6 bases). This CDR3 contains 13 residues. V shed 3 bases and J shed 5 bases, with 10 bases lying between them. For the CDR3, the DNA is TGTGCCAGCAGTTTGGGAGGGGGAACTGAAGCTTTCTTT. This encodes CASSLGGGTEAFF.

The rearrangement uses TRBV3-1 (or the pseudogene TRBV3-2) and TRBJ1-5, with D maybe TRBD1 (6 bases). Trimming removed 3 bases from V and 6 bases from J, with 12 bases in between. CDR3 length equals 14 residues. Germline V gene sequence: CDR1 LGHDT, CDR2 YNNKEL (reference sequence). CDR3: CASSQGASSQPQHF. The CDR3 DNA reads as TGTGCCAGCAGCCAGGGGGCGAGTAGTCAGCCCCAGCATTTT.

The V gene is TRBV6-1, the J gene TRBJ2-1; D is undetermined. This CDR3 region has 12 residues. V lost 0 bases and J lost 7, with 4 bases in between. Germline CDR1 MNHNS, CDR2 SASEGT. CDR3 bases: TGTGCCAGCAGTGAAGCGCGTAATGAGCAGTTCTTC. Amino acid sequence: CASSEARNEQFF.

V is TRBV19 and J is TRBJ2-1, with 7 bases lining up with TRBD2. The CDR3 extends over 15 amino acids. CDR1 and CDR2 (germline): LNHDA, SQIVND (reference sequence). J lost 3 bases, V lost 1 base, and 3 bases had no gene match. In nucleotides, the CDR3 is TGTGCCAGTAGTATAGGGGCTAGCGGCTACAATGAGCAGTTCTTC. Its protein product is CASSIGASGYNEQFF.

This sequence joins TRBV7-8 and TRBJ1-5, with 10 nucleotides matching TRBD1. This CDR3 comprises 15 residues. Germline CDR1 is SGHVS and CDR2 is FQNEAQ. V trimming: 5 bases; J trimming: 6 bases; junction bases outside the gene matches: 7. The CDR3 region has the DNA TGTGCCAGCAGCGTAAGGACAGGGGGTGTTCAGCCCCAGCATTTT. This translates into CASSVRTGGVQPQHF.

V and J are TRBV11-3 and TRBJ2-2, with a possible D match to TRBD1 (7 bases). The V and J ends lost 5 bases and 5 bases respectively, with 15 bases between them. Germline CDR1 is SGHNT and CDR2 is YENEEA. The CDR3 has 15 amino acids. CDR3 residues: CASSPEGALTGELFF. Written as DNA, the CDR3 is TGTGCCAGCAGCCCGGAGGGGGCGCTAACCGGGGAGCTGTTTTTT.

The rearrangement links TRBV7-6 to TRBJ2-1; 9 nucleotides agree with TRBD1. With V trimmed by 7 bases and J by 6 bases, 13 bases remained unmatched. Germline values: CDR1 SGHVS, CDR2 FNYEAQ. CDR3 length: 16 amino acids. The CDR3 DNA follows: TGTGCCAGCAACCCATTCCCGGGACAGGGTAGCAATGAGCAGTTCTTC. Protein: CASNPFPGQGSNEQFF.

Concerning this clone itself: The junction departs from germline at one end; a sequencing error may be responsible. This chain joins TRBV4-1 and TRBJ2-3; 8 positions match TRBD1. Germline CDR1 reads MGHRA; CDR2 reads YSYEKL. This CDR3 has 15 residues. CDR3 bases: TGCGCCAGCAGTCAAGACAGGGGTAGCACAGATACGCAGTATTTT. It specifies CASSQDRGSTDTQYF.

This chain joins TRBV7-9 and TRBJ1-1, with a tentative D call TRBD1 (5 bases). Germline loops: CDR1 SEHNR, CDR2 FQNEAQ (reference sequence). The V end was cut by 2 bases, the J end by 5 bases, with 9 bases between. The CDR3 spans 13 residues. The CDR3 is CASSLTGGTEAFF. CDR3 nucleotide sequence: TGTGCCAGCAGCTTAACAGGTGGGACTGAAGCTTTCTTT. The complete variable domain, with remaining parts taken from reference TRBV7-9 and TRBJ1-1, reads DTGVSQNPRHKITKRGQNVTFRCDPISEHNRLYWYRQTLGQGPEFLTYFQNEAQLEKSRLLSDRFSAERPKGSFSTLEIQRTEQGDSAMYLCASSLTGGTEAFFGQGTRLTVV.

The chain combines TRBV7-9 with TRBJ2-1; the match to TRBD2 covers 8 bases. The V and J ends lost 5 bases and 3 bases, in that order; junction bases with no gene match: 9. The V gene's germline CDR1 is SEHNR and CDR2 FQNEAQ (reference sequence). The CDR3 runs 16 residues. CDR3 in amino acids: CASSPQLAEGYNEQFF. The CDR3 DNA follows: TGTGCCAGCAGCCCTCAACTAGCGGAAGGCTACAATGAGCAGTTCTTC.

This chain connects TRBV15 to TRBJ2-5; a weak D match, TRBD2 (6 bases). In germline, CDR1 is LNHNV, CDR2 YYDKDF (reference sequence). The CDR3 consists of 15 residues. V lost 0 bases and J 5 bases, leaving 13 bases between the germline ends. Here the CDR3 reads CATSRDLASEETQYF. Written as DNA, the CDR3 is TGTGCCACCAGCAGAGATCTAGCGAGTGAGGAGACCCAGTACTTC.